Below are 25 T cell receptor beta chains sequenced from a single sample in a study of vaccination and CD4 T cells after COVID-19 (dated by TCRdb to about 2022). No antigens are known for them. The library was obtained by PCR. Sequencing took place on an Illumina iSeq 100. At the Johns Hopkins FTIC core, DNA from the cultured CD4+ T cells underwent TCR sequencing with the Oncomine TCR Beta short-read assay. The public reads were reanalyzed by TCRdb: fastp trimming at Q25, MiXCR alignment, in-frame beta chains only. CDR3 protein sequences are deduplicated, and each keeps its most common genes and DNA. The sample includes over 9,500 distinct CDR3 sequences, with under 60% observed a single time. Together, the top ten hold about a fifth of the sample. The intended sense of this specimen's treatment or condition label: roughly 11-day PBMC culture with coronavirus spike peptide pools or control peptides (ViraFEST assay).

Here the sequenced sample was cultured CD4+ T cells from blood, taken after SARS-CoV-2 vaccination. These receptors were obtained from a human donor with COVID-19.

This chain joins TRBV29-1 and TRBJ1-1; D uncertain. Trimming cost V 0 bases and J 2 bases, with 10 bases left between them. CDR3 length: 14 amino acids. CDR1 is SQVTM, CDR2 ANQGSEA, per germline. The CDR3 DNA follows: TGCAGCGTTGAAGAAGGGCAGATTAACACTGAAGCTTTCTTT. It specifies CSVEEGQINTEAFF.

This clonotype showed up just once. The chain is built from TRBV2 and TRBJ1-2, with 7 bases that match TRBD1. Looked up from germline, CDR1 is SNHLY and CDR2 is FYNNEI. After removal of 5 bases from V and 14 bases from J, the junction contained 8 bases not matched to a gene. The CDR3 spans 11 residues. CDR3 in amino acids: CASSPSGTETF. The CDR3 DNA follows: TGTGCCAGCAGTCCTTCCGGGACAGAAACCTTC. The variable domain in full, completed from reference TRBV2 and TRBJ1-2, reads EPEVTQTPSHQVTQMGQEVILRCVPISNHLYFYWYRQILGQKVEFLVSFYNNEISEKSEIFDDQFSVERPDGSNFTLKIRSTKLEDSAMYFCASSPSGTETFGSGTRLTVV.

This clonotype was observed a handful of times. The chain is built from TRBV27 and TRBJ1-6; D might be TRBD1 (5 bases). V gave up 3 bases and J gave up 8 bases, with 26 bases separating them. This CDR3 region has 19 residues. Germline CDR1 is MNHEY and CDR2 is SMNVEV (reference sequence). The CDR3 sequence is CASSFWDPGREGVHSPLHF. The CDR3 bases are TGTGCCAGCAGTTTTTGGGACCCTGGGCGTGAGGGCGTTCATTCACCCCTCCACTTT.

This clonotype was recorded a few times. The genes are TRBV5-4 and TRBJ2-7, with TRBD2 matching 14 bases. The CDR3 is 16 residues long. Germline assignment: CDR1 SGHNT and CDR2 YYREEE (reference sequence). Unmatched junction bases numbered 6, after V lost 4 bases and J lost 3 bases. DNA for the CDR3: TGTGCCAGCAGCCCCGGACTAGCGGGGGGAAACTACGAGCAGTACTTC. Its protein product is CASSPGLAGGNYEQYF.

V and J are TRBV7-9 and TRBJ1-4; D is undetermined. The V gene lost 5 bases and the J gene lost 8 bases, with 21 bases spanning the gap. The CDR3 length is 16 residues. Germline CDR1 and CDR2: SEHNR and FQNEAQ (reference sequence). CDR3 in DNA: TGTGCCAGCAGCCCACTAGGTCGTAGGGAGGAGGAAAAACTGTTTTTT. It encodes CASSPLGRREEEKLFF.

V is TRBV28 and J is TRBJ2-5; 7 bases are a match to TRBD1. There are 17 residues in the CDR3. V dropped 3 bases and J dropped 1; count of bases not matched to a gene: 11. The germline CDR1 and CDR2 sequences are MDHEN and SYDVKM. The CDR3 DNA reads TGTGCCAGCAGTTTCGACCTCCAGGGGGAATCCCAAGAGACCCAGTACTTC. Protein product: CASSFDLQGESQETQYF.

Only a few counts were recorded for this clonotype. The chain recombines TRBV15 with TRBJ2-1; TRBD2 aligns across 10 bases. This CDR3 has 16 amino acids. CDR1 is LNHNV and CDR2 is YYDKDF in the germline V gene (reference sequence). J gave up 7 bases and V 5 bases, and 11 bases lay outside the gene matches. This CDR3 is CATSSRRSGGVNEQFF. The CDR3 DNA is TGTGCCACCAGCTCCCGAAGGAGCGGGGGGGTGAATGAGCAGTTCTTC.

The CDR3 loop is CASSLSRAGTDTQYF. CDR3 DNA sequence: TGTGCCAGCAGCCTCTCCAGGGCGGGCACAGATACGCAGTATTTT. The chain recombines TRBV11-2 with TRBJ2-3; a possible D gene is TRBD1 (5 bases). V was shortened by 5 bases and J by 1 base, with 13 bases between the two germline ends. CDR3 length equals 15 residues. Germline assignment: CDR1 SGHAT and CDR2 FQNNGV.

The chain carries TRBV6-5 and TRBJ1-5; D not resolved. The CDR3 totals 14 residues. CDR1 MNHEY and CDR2 SVGAGI come from the germline V gene. V lost 0 bases to trimming and J lost 5 bases, with 8 bases between them. The CDR3 loop is CASSYSGNDQPQHF. The CDR3, as DNA: TGTGCCAGCAGTTACTCTGGCAACGATCAGCCCCAGCATTTT.

This clonotype was seen once. The chain has TRBV25-1 and TRBJ1-5; D not certain. Germline CDR1 is MGHDK and CDR2 is SYGVNS. This CDR3 is built from 14 residues. V was shortened by 6 bases and J by 0 bases, with 9 bases between the two germline ends. In DNA, the CDR3 is TGTGCCAGCAGGGAGAGTGGTAGCAATCAGCCCCAGCATTTT. As protein: CASRESGSNQPQHF. Filled out from reference TRBV25-1 and TRBJ1-5, the complete variable domain reads EADIYQTPRYLVIGTGKKITLECSQTMGHDKMYWYQQDPGMELHLIHYSYGVNSTEKGDLSSESTVSRIRTEHFPLTLESARPSHTSQYLCASRESGSNQPQHFGDGTRLSIL.

This clonotype was detected only a few times. This chain uses TRBV2 with TRBJ2-3; 9 bases line up with TRBD1. The germline V gene has CDR1 SNHLY and CDR2 FYNNEI. Trimming cost V 6 bases and J 6 bases; bases outside gene matches: 7. The CDR3 runs to 14 residues. CDR3: CASRGGTGSDTQYF. In DNA form, the CDR3 reads TGTGCCAGCAGGGGCGGGACAGGGTCCGATACGCAGTATTTT.

In its sample, this clonotype was seen a few times. The V and J genes are TRBV24-1 and TRBJ2-2, with 7 bases that match TRBD1. The CDR3 covers 16 residues. Germline values: CDR1 KGHDR, CDR2 SFDVKD. V dropped 6 bases and J dropped 0; count of bases not matched to a gene: 6. The CDR3 nucleotides read TGTGCCACCAGTCCAGGGGGAAATTCGAACACCGGGGAGCTGTTTTTT. Translation: CATSPGGNSNTGELFF.

This clonotype has only a few counts. The chain combines TRBV30 with TRBJ1-1; D gene uncertain. The V gene lost 4 bases and the J gene lost 1 base, with 4 bases spanning the gap. Germline CDR1 and CDR2: GTSNPN and SVGIG (reference sequence). The CDR3 is 11 amino acids. CDR3 DNA sequence: TGTGCCTGGAAGAAGAACACTGAAGCTTTCTTT. Protein product: CAWKKNTEAFF. The entire variable domain, with the rest obtained from reference TRBV30 and TRBJ1-1, is as follows: SQTIHQWPATLVQPVGSPLSLECTVEGTSNPNLYWYRQAAGRGLQLLFYSVGIGQISSEVPQNLSASRPQDRQFILSSKKLLLSDSGFYLCAWKKNTEAFFGQGTRLTVV.

This rearrangement joins TRBV5-5 to TRBJ2-3; D may be TRBD2 (6 bases). The CDR3 covers 16 residues. Trimming shortened V by 3 bases and J by 4 bases, and 18 bases separated the two germline ends. The germline V gene has CDR1 SGHKS and CDR2 YYEKEE (reference sequence). The CDR3 here is CASSSGVFPEADTQYF. The DNA for the CDR3 is TGTGCCAGCAGCTCGGGGGTATTTCCCGAGGCAGATACGCAGTATTTT.

The rearrangement uses TRBV6-1 and TRBJ1-5, with D uncertain. V was trimmed by 4 bases and J by 2 bases, leaving 12 bases between them. CDR3 length equals 15 residues. Germline CDR1 and CDR2: MNHNS and SASEGT. The CDR3 bases are TGTGCCAGCAGTGGTGGCGGGAATGGCAATCAGCCCCAGCATTTT. This gives the protein CASSGGGNGNQPQHF.

This clonotype was detected a few times. The V and J genes are TRBV7-3 and TRBJ2-5; the match to TRBD2 covers 10 bases. The CDR3 loop spans 17 amino acids. Germline trimming cut 2 bases from V and 7 bases from J; bases unmatched to any gene: 13. CDR1 is SGHTA, CDR2 FQGTGA, per germline. In DNA, the CDR3 is TGTGCCAGCAGCTTATCCCCCCCAGCGGGGGGGAAGGGGACCCAGTACTTC. Amino acids: CASSLSPPAGGKGTQYF.

This chain joins TRBV20-1 and TRBJ2-3; D may be TRBD1 (6 bases). The DNA end lines up better with TRBJ1-5; the J call may be wrong. Germline lookup yields CDR1 DFQATT and CDR2 SNEGSKA (reference sequence). CDR3 length: 15 residues. The CDR3 region is CSANGLAGGADTQHF. The CDR3 DNA reads as TGCAGTGCGAACGGACTAGCGGGGGGGGCAGATACGCAGCATTTT.

The rearrangement uses TRBV6-1 and TRBJ1-4; D gene ambiguous. The CDR3 is made up of 16 amino acids. The V end was cut by 2 bases, the J end by 0 bases, with 10 bases between. From germline, CDR1 is MNHNS and CDR2 SASEGT. The CDR3 sequence: CASSERKVATNEKLFF. As DNA, the CDR3 is TGTGCCAGCAGTGAACGGAAGGTTGCAACTAATGAAAAACTGTTTTTT.

This clonotype was found once. The chain recombines TRBV30 with TRBJ1-5; the D gene is possibly TRBD1 (5 bases). V lost 4 bases to trimming and J lost 4 bases, with 14 bases between them. This CDR3 contains 14 residues. Germline CDR1 reads GTSNPN; CDR2 reads SVGIG (reference sequence). CDR3 DNA sequence: TGTGCCTGGAACCACAGGTCCGTTAATCAGCCCCAGCATTTT. Protein: CAWNHRSVNQPQHF.

This clonotype was observed a handful of times. J is TRBJ2-2 and V is TRBV20-1, with 11 bases aligning to TRBD2. CDR1 and CDR2 (germline): DFQATT, SNEGSKA (reference sequence). CDR3 length equals 15 residues. V was pared by 4 bases and J by 3 bases, with 4 bases of the junction left unmatched. The chain's CDR3 is CSATRLAGYTGELFF. The DNA of the CDR3 is TGCAGTGCTACCAGACTAGCGGGGTACACCGGGGAGCTGTTTTTT.

A single count supports this clonotype. Germline is not matched at one junction end, which may reflect a read error. V and J are TRBV5-6 and TRBJ2-5, with D hard to call. The germline CDR1 and CDR2 sequences are SGHDT and YYEEEE. This CDR3 spans 13 amino acids. The CDR3 DNA follows: TGTGCCAGCAGCTTCATAGCCAGAGAGACCCGGTACTTC. It is translated as CASSFIARETRYF. The full variable domain, in which reference TRBV5-6 and TRBJ2-5 provide the parts outside the CDR3, is DAGVTQSPTHLIKTRGQQVTLRCSPKSGHDTVSWYQQALGQGPQFIFQYYEEEERQRGNFPDRFSGHQFPNYSSELNVNALLLGDSALYLCASSFIARETRYFGPGTRLLVL.

The rearrangement uses TRBV10-3 and TRBJ1-6; TRBD1 is a possible D gene (6 bases). V lost 10 bases to trimming and J lost 7 bases, with 17 bases between them. Looked up from germline, CDR1 is ENHRY and CDR2 is SYGVKD. The CDR3 loop spans 14 amino acids. The CDR3: CATSIDRFNSPLHF. CDR3 DNA sequence: TGTGCCACCTCGATAGACAGGTTCAATTCACCCCTCCACTTT.

The rearrangement links TRBV7-2 to TRBJ2-1; tentatively, D is TRBD2 (5 bases). Looked up from germline, CDR1 is SGHTA and CDR2 is FQGNSA. Trimming took 2 bases from V and 8 from J, leaving 7 bases between them. The CDR3 sequence is 12 residues long. CDR3 sequence (DNA): TGTGCCAGCAGCTTACCCGGGGATGAGCAGTTCTTC. It encodes CASSLPGDEQFF.

This clonotype turned up a few times. The chain links TRBV30 to TRBJ1-1, with a possible D match to TRBD1 (6 bases). Looked up from germline, CDR1 is GTSNPN and CDR2 is SVGIG (reference sequence). This CDR3 comprises 13 residues. V was clipped by 2 bases and J by 4 bases, with 11 bases between them. The DNA for the CDR3 is TGTGCCTGGAGTACTAGCAGGGGCACTGAAGCTTTCTTT. It translates to CAWSTSRGTEAFF. Together with reference TRBV30 and TRBJ1-1, the CDR3 gives the full variable domain: SQTIHQWPATLVQPVGSPLSLECTVEGTSNPNLYWYRQAAGRGLQLLFYSVGIGQISSEVPQNLSASRPQDRQFILSSKKLLLSDSGFYLCAWSTSRGTEAFFGQGTRLTVV.

The chain uses TRBV6-1 and TRBJ2-7; possibly TRBD1 for D (5 bases). V was shortened by 6 bases and J by 4 bases, with 10 bases between the two germline ends. Germline V lookup: CDR1 MNHNS, CDR2 SASEGT. The length of the CDR3 is 12 residues. The CDR3 sequence is CASSLQEYEQYF. The CDR3 DNA sequence: TGTGCCAGCAGCCTACAGGAGTACGAGCAGTACTTC.